The clone carrying this T cell receptor (beta chain) appeared many times. What it binds is not known. The library targeted TCRbeta and was prepared with unique molecular identifiers. TCRdb redid the calling of the PCR reads with MiXCR, one entry per CDR3 protein. The table includes around 270,000 distinct CDR3 sequences, over 7% detected once. The data originate from a study of T-cell reconstitution after alpha-beta-depleted transplantation in children. Study-wide results and caveats: Some patients owed their high day-60 TCRbeta diversity to surviving recipient T cells and thymic progenitors. From newly produced T cells came most of the T-cell counts and diversity one year after transplant. After transplant, at about two months, alpha-beta T cells were reportedly derived from several hundred expanded graft clones.

The V and J ends lost 6 bases and 7 bases respectively, with 15 bases between them. The CDR3 sequence is 14 residues long. This chain joins TRBV12-3 or TRBV12-4 and TRBJ2-2; TRBD1 might be the D (6 bases). The material was peripheral blood, obtained 360 days after TCRalphabeta/CD19-depleted stem cell transplant. This receptor was taken from a female patient aged 2 to 10 who had a stem cell transplant for Fanconi anemia, so the T cells may come from the graft donor. Here the CDR3 reads CASSYGQIGGELFF. The CDR3 DNA reads as TGTGCCAGCAGCTACGGACAGATTGGCGGGGAGCTGTTTTTT.